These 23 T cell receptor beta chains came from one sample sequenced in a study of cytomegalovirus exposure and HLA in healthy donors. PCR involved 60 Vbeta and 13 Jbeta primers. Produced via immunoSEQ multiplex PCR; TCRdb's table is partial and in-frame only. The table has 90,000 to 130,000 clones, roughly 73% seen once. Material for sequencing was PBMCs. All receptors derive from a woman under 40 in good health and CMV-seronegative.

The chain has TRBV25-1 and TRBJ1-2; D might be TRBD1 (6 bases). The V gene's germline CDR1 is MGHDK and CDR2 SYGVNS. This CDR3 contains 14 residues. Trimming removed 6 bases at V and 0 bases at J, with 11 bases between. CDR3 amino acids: CASSTGWANYGYTF. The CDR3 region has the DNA TGTGCCAGCAGCACAGGGTGGGCTAACTATGGCTACACCTTC.

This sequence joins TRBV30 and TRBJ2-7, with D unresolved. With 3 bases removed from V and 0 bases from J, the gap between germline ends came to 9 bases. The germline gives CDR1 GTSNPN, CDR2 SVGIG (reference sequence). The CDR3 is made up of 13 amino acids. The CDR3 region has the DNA TGTGCCTGGAGCTTCAGGAACTCCTACGAGCAGTACTTC. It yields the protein CAWSFRNSYEQYF.

Here the CDR3 reads CASSLEGRRAEAFF. CDR3 nucleotide sequence: TGTGCCAGCAGCTTGGAGGGGAGGCGAGCTGAAGCTTTCTTT. The J gene is TRBJ1-1, the V gene TRBV5-6; D possibly corresponds to TRBD1 (5 bases). Germline V gene data show CDR1 as SGHDT and CDR2 as YYEEEE. With 0 bases removed from V and 6 bases from J, the gap between germline ends came to 12 bases. The CDR3 extends over 14 amino acids.

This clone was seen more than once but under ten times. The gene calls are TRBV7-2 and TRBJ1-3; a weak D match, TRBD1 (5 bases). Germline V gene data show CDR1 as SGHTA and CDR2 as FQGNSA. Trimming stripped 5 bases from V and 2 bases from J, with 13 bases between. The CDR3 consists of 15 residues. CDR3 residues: CASSPMGGAGNTIYF. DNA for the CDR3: TGTGCCAGCAGCCCGATGGGGGGGGCTGGAAACACCATATATTTT.

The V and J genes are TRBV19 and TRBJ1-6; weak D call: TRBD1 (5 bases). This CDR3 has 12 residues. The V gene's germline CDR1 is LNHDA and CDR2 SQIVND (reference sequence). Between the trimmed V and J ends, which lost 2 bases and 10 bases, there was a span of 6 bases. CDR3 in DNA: TGTGCCAGTAGTATATCAGGGTCACCCCTCCACTTT. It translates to CASSISGSPLHF.

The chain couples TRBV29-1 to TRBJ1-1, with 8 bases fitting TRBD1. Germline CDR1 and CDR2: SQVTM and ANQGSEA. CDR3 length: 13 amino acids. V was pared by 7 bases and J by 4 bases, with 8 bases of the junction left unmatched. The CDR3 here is CSGLQGAGTEAFF. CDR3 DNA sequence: TGCAGCGGACTTCAGGGGGCCGGCACTGAAGCTTTCTTT.

The CDR3 DNA is TGTGCCTGGAGTCCACACGAGGGCTATGGCTACACCTTC. Amino acids: CAWSPHEGYGYTF. This chain uses TRBV30 with TRBJ1-2, with D unclear. Germline V gene sequence: CDR1 GTSNPN, CDR2 SVGIG (reference sequence). V was clipped by 2 bases and J by 4 bases, with 11 bases between them. This CDR3 comprises 13 residues.

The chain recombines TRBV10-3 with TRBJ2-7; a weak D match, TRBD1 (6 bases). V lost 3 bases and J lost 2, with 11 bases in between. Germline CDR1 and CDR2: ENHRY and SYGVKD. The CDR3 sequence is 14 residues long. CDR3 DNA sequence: TGTGCCATCAGTGACGCCGGGACACCCTACGAGCAGTACTTC. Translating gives CAISDAGTPYEQYF.

CDR3 amino acids: CASVAEAATKNTEAFF. DNA of the CDR3: TGTGCCAGCGTGGCGGAAGCCGCAACCAAGAACACTGAAGCTTTCTTT. The V call is TRBV2, the J call TRBJ1-1; D is unresolved. Per germline, CDR1 SNHLY and CDR2 FYNNEI. The CDR3 sequence is 16 residues long. Trimming removed 8 bases from V and 1 base from J, with 20 bases in between.

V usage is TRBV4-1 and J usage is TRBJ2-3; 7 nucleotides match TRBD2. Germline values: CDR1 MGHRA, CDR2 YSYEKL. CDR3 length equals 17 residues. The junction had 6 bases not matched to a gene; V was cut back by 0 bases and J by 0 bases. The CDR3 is CASSQERLASSTDTQYF. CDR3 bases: TGCGCCAGCAGCCAAGAAAGACTAGCTTCTAGCACAGATACGCAGTATTTT.

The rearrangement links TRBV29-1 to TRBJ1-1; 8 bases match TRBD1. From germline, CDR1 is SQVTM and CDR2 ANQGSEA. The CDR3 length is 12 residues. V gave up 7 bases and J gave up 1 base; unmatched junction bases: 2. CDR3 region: CSGGTGNTEAFF. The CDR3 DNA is TGCAGCGGGGGGACAGGGAACACTGAAGCTTTCTTT.

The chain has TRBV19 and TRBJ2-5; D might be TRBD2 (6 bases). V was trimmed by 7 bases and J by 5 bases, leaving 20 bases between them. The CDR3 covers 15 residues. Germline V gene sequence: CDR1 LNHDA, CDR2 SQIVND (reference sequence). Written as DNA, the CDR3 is TGTGCCAGTAACGGGGGTGTAGCGGCGCGGGAGACCCAGTACTTC. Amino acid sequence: CASNGGVAARETQYF. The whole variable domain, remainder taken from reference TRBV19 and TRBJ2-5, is DGGITQSPKYLFRKEGQNVTLSCEQNLNHDAMYWYRQDPGQGLRLIYYSQIVNDFQKGDIAEGYSVSREKKESFPLTVTSAQKNPTAFYLCASNGGVAARETQYFGPGTRLLVL.

CDR3 region: CASSLHHRKLFF. CDR3 DNA: TGTGCCAGCAGCTTACATCATCGGAAACTGTTTTTT. The chain recombines TRBV7-2 with TRBJ1-4; D unresolved. The germline V and J ends were trimmed by 2 bases and 11 bases, with 9 bases remaining between them. The CDR3 runs 12 residues. Per germline, CDR1 SGHTA and CDR2 FQGNSA.

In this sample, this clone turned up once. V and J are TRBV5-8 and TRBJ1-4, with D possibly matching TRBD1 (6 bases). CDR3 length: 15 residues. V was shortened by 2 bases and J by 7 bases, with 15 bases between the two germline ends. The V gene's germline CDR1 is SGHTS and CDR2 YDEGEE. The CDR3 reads CASSFRGRGSEKLFF. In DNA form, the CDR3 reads TGTGCCAGCAGCTTCAGGGGCAGGGGAAGTGAAAAACTGTTTTTT.

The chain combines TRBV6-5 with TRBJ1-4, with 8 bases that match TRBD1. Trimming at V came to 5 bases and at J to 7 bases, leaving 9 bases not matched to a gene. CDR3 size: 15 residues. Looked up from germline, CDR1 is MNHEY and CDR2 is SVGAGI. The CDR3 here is CASSPGGTGREKLFF. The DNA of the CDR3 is TGTGCCAGCAGTCCTGGAGGGACAGGCCGTGAAAAACTGTTTTTT.

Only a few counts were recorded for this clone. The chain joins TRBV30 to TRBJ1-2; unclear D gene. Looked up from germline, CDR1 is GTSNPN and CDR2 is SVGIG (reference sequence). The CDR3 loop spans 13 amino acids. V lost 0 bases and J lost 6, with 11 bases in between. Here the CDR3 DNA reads TGTGCCTGGAGTGTTCAACCGCTAGATGGCTACACCTTC. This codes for CAWSVQPLDGYTF.

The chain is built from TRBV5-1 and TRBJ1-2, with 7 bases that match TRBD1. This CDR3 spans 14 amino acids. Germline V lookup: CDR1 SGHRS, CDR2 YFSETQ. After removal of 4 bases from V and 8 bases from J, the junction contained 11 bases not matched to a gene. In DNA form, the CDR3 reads TGCGCCAGCAGCCGATCAACAGGGGAAGGAGGCTACACCTTC. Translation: CASSRSTGEGGYTF.

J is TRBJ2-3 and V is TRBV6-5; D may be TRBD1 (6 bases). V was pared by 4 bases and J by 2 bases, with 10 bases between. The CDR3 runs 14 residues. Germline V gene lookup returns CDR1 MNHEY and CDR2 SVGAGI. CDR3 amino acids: CASSFGQFTDTQYF. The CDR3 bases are TGTGCCAGCAGTTTTGGACAGTTCACAGATACGCAGTATTTT.

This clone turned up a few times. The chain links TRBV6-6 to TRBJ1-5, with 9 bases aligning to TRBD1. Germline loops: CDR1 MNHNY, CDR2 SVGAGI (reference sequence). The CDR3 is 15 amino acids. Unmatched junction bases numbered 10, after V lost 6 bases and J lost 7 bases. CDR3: CASSSQGARRQPQHF. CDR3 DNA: TGTGCCAGCAGCTCACAGGGGGCTCGGCGACAGCCCCAGCATTTT.

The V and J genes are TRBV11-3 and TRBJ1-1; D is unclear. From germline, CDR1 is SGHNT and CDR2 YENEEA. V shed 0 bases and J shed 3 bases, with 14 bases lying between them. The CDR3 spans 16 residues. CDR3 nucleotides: TGTGCCAGCAGCTTAGAGAACAGCTCTCCATACACTGAAGCTTTCTTT. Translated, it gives CASSLENSSPYTEAFF. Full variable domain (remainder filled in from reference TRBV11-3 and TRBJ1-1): EAGVVQSPRYKIIEKKQPVAFWCNPISGHNTLYWYLQNLGQGPELLIRYENEEAVDDSQLPKDRFSAERLKGVDSTLKIQPAELGDSAVYLCASSLENSSPYTEAFFGQGTRLTVV.

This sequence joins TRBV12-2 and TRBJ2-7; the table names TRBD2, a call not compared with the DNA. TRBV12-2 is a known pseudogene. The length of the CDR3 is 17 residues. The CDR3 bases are TGTGCAAGTCGCCCGATGGCTAGCGGGGTCTCTTCTTACGAGCAGTACTTC. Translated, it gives CASRPMASGVSSYEQYF.

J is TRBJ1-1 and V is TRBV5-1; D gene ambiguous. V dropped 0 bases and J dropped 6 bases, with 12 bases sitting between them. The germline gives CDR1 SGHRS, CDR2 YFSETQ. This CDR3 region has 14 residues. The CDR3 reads CASSLVTGSSEAFF. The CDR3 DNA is TGCGCCAGCAGCTTGGTAACGGGATCCTCTGAAGCTTTCTTT.

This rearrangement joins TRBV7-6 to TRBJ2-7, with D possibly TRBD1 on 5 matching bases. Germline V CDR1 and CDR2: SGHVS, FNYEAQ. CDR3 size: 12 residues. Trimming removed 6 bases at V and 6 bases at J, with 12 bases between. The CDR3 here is CASSYTGTEQYF. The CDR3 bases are TGTGCCAGCAGTTATACAGGAACCGAGCAGTACTTC. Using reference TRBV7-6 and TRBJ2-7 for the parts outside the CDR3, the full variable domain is GAGVSQSPRYKVTKRGQDVALRCDPISGHVSLYWYRQALGQGPEFLTYFNYEAQQDKSGLPNDRFSAERPEGSISTLTIQRTEQRDSAMYRCASSYTGTEQYFGPGTRLTVT.